Shown below are 20 T cell receptor beta chains from a single sample sequenced in a study of blood T cells in healthy people across ages (dated by TCRdb to the mid-2010s). Receptors were amplified or captured by 5' RACE. The sequencing machine was an Illumina HiSeq 2500. A second PCR of roughly 6 to 12 cycles was performed with a sample-barcoded 5' primer and a J-beta primer mix. TCRdb trimmed public reads at Q25 via fastp, called clones via MiXCR and kept in-frame beta chains. Rows are unified per CDR3 protein, each entry keeping the most common DNA and genes. This sample has about 510,000 distinct CDR3 sequences in its table, and roughly a quarter of those were observed once. The leading ten clones occupy approximately 3.3% of the sample. The same data also went into a second study, on T cells of mothers and their children.

The specimen was blood. The receptors shown here come from a boy younger than 10 in good health.

The rearrangement joins TRBV6-2 or TRBV6-3 to TRBJ1-1; D is uncertain. CDR1 is MNHEY and CDR2 is SVGEGT in the germline V gene. The V and J ends lost 6 bases and 7 bases respectively, with 15 bases between them. The CDR3 totals 13 residues. The chain's CDR3 is CASREWKVGEAFF. CDR3 sequence (DNA): TGTGCCAGCAGGGAGTGGAAAGTGGGTGAAGCTTTCTTT.

V usage is TRBV3-1 and J usage is TRBJ1-2; the D is unclear. The V gene's germline CDR1 is LGHDT and CDR2 YNNKEL (reference sequence). There are 13 residues in the CDR3. The V gene lost 3 bases and the J gene lost 3 bases, with 8 bases spanning the gap. This chain's CDR3 is CASSHVSYYGYTF. CDR3 DNA sequence: TGTGCCAGCAGCCACGTCAGCTACTATGGCTACACCTTC.

This clonotype was counted a few times. J is TRBJ2-4 and V is TRBV30, with D perhaps matching TRBD2 (6 bases). The CDR3 has 13 amino acids. V was pared by 2 bases and J by 5 bases, with 10 bases between. CDR1 is GTSNPN and CDR2 is SVGIG in the germline V gene (reference sequence). The CDR3 nucleotides read TGTGCCTGGAGTAGGTCGGGGGAAAACATTCAGTACTTC. Protein sequence: CAWSRSGENIQYF. Together with reference TRBV30 and TRBJ2-4, the CDR3 gives the full variable domain: SQTIHQWPATLVQPVGSPLSLECTVEGTSNPNLYWYRQAAGRGLQLLFYSVGIGQISSEVPQNLSASRPQDRQFILSSKKLLLSDSGFYLCAWSRSGENIQYFGAGTRLSVL.

This sequence joins TRBV20-1 and TRBJ2-5; D remains ambiguous. This CDR3 is built from 14 residues. Germline CDR1 and CDR2: DFQATT and SNEGSKA (reference sequence). Trimming pared 4 bases from V and 4 bases from J, leaving 16 bases between. The CDR3 DNA reads as TGCAGTGCTACCCTAGTTACGAGCGCAGAGACCCAGTACTTC. Its protein is CSATLVTSAETQYF.

The chain employs TRBV12-3 or TRBV12-4 and TRBJ2-7; the match to TRBD1 covers 10 bases. Trimming at V came to 4 bases and at J to 4 bases, leaving 7 bases not matched to a gene. There are 15 residues in the CDR3. CDR3 nucleotide sequence: TGTGCCAGCAGTTGGCGCGGACAGGGGGAATACGAGCAGTACTTC. Its translation: CASSWRGQGEYEQYF.

This clonotype was observed a few times. The chain joins TRBV7-2 to TRBJ2-3; 8 bases are a match to TRBD2. Trimming cost V 5 bases and J 6 bases; bases outside gene matches: 7. The CDR3 is made up of 14 amino acids. Germline V CDR1 and CDR2: SGHTA, FQGNSA. CDR3 region: CASSRSGSRDTQYF. DNA for the CDR3: TGTGCCAGCAGCAGAAGCGGGAGTAGGGATACGCAGTATTTT.

This chain joins TRBV12-3 or TRBV12-4 and TRBJ2-5; 10 positions agree with TRBD2. The CDR3 extends over 16 amino acids. Trimming cost V 1 base and J 6 bases; bases outside gene matches: 8. CDR3 nucleotides: TGTGCCAGCAGTTTAGACGGAGCGGGGGGGAGACAGACCCAGTACTTC. Translation: CASSLDGAGGRQTQYF.

A few counts support this clonotype. The chain is built from TRBV5-1 and TRBJ1-5, with 7 bases matching TRBD1. The CDR3 is 15 residues long. V lost 0 bases, J lost 5 bases, and 5 bases stayed unmatched. CDR1 SGHRS and CDR2 YFSETQ come from the germline V gene. The CDR3 sequence: CASSLGGDSYQPQHF. The CDR3 coding sequence is TGCGCCAGCAGCTTGGGTGGGGACAGCTATCAGCCCCAGCATTTT.

This clonotype has only a few counts. This chain uses TRBV3-1 with TRBJ2-4; no definite D call. With 0 bases removed from V and 5 bases from J, the gap between germline ends came to 11 bases. This CDR3 has 15 residues. Germline CDR1 and CDR2: LGHDT and YNNKEL (reference sequence). The CDR3 is CASSQEHYVQNIQYF. Written as DNA, the CDR3 is TGTGCCAGCAGCCAAGAGCATTACGTGCAAAACATTCAGTACTTC.

V usage is TRBV27 and J usage is TRBJ1-2; TRBD1 is a possible D gene (5 bases). CDR3 size: 13 residues. Trimming took off 5 bases at V and 8 bases at J, with 15 bases between the two ends. CDR1 and CDR2 (germline): MNHEY, SMNVEV (reference sequence). This CDR3 reads CASSLGRGVGYTF. CDR3 DNA sequence: TGTGCCAGCAGTCTAGGACGGGGGGTGGGCTACACCTTC.

This clonotype showed up just a few times. V gene TRBV25-1 combines with J gene TRBJ2-1; the match to TRBD1 covers 10 bases. The J call is in doubt because the DNA end fits TRBJ2-5 better. In germline, CDR1 is MGHDK, CDR2 SYGVNS. The CDR3 has 17 amino acids. CDR3 sequence (DNA): TGTGCCAGCAGTTGGGGGACAGGGGCTCAAAGCTTGGAGACCCAGTACTTC. Translation: CASSWGTGAQSLETQYF.

The chain joins TRBV14 to TRBJ2-3, with D possibly TRBD2 on 5 matching bases. V was shortened by 1 base and J by 6 bases, with 20 bases between the two germline ends. Germline-derived CDR1 and CDR2 are SGHDN and FVKESK. CDR3 length equals 17 residues. The CDR3 DNA reads TGTGCCAGCAGCCAAGCTCAACGGTTTGAGGGTCACGATACGCAGTATTTT. Translation: CASSQAQRFEGHDTQYF.

The chain couples TRBV12-3 or TRBV12-4 to TRBJ2-1; tentatively, D is TRBD2 (5 bases). This CDR3 has 16 amino acids. The V end was cut by 6 bases, the J end by 4 bases, with 19 bases between. The CDR3 region has the DNA TGTGCCAGCAGCCTCGCCCTTGGTGAGGGATACAATGAGCAGTTCTTC. This gives the protein CASSLALGEGYNEQFF.

The chain employs TRBV5-6 and TRBJ2-4; 9 positions agree with TRBD2. CDR3 size: 14 residues. CDR1 is SGHDT and CDR2 is YYEEEE in the germline V gene. Losses at the gene ends were 3 bases for V and 8 bases for J; bases not matched to a gene: 6. CDR3 sequence reads: CASSYSGSPHIQYF. For the CDR3, the DNA is TGTGCCAGCAGCTATAGCGGGAGTCCACACATTCAGTACTTC.

This clonotype has only a few counts. The chain joins TRBV15 to TRBJ1-5; no definite D call. CDR1 and CDR2 (germline): LNHNV, YYDKDF (reference sequence). The CDR3 totals 15 residues. V shed 0 bases and J shed 4 bases, with 10 bases lying between them. CDR3 protein: CATSRDRARNQPQHF. In DNA form, the CDR3 reads TGTGCCACCAGCAGAGATCGGGCCAGAAATCAGCCCCAGCATTTT.

The chain couples TRBV12-3 or TRBV12-4 to TRBJ2-2; D is uncertain. Trimming removed 6 bases at V and 1 base at J, with 15 bases between. The CDR3 is 16 amino acids. CDR3 DNA sequence: TGTGCCAGCAGACCCATTACGGCTATGAACACCGGGGAGCTGTTTTTT. This translates into CASRPITAMNTGELFF.

The chain is built from TRBV3-1 and TRBJ1-3, with D possibly being TRBD1 (5 bases). Germline V lookup: CDR1 LGHDT, CDR2 YNNKEL (reference sequence). CDR3 length: 17 residues. Trimming cost V 4 bases and J 0 bases, with 16 bases left between them. CDR3: CASSPTGAYGSGNTIYF. CDR3 bases: TGTGCCAGCAGCCCGACCGGGGCTTACGGCTCTGGAAACACCATATATTTT.

The V gene is TRBV6-2 or TRBV6-3, the J gene TRBJ2-5; D unclear. Per germline, CDR1 MNHEY and CDR2 SVGEGT. Trimming pared 5 bases from V and 2 bases from J, leaving 12 bases between. CDR3 length equals 14 residues. CDR3 in amino acids: CASSPAHQQETQYF. CDR3 bases: TGTGCCAGCAGTCCTGCCCATCAACAAGAGACCCAGTACTTC.

This clonotype was seen more than once but under ten times. This chain uses TRBV5-4 with TRBJ2-2, with D perhaps assigned TRBD1 or TRBD2 (5 bases each). CDR1 SGHNT and CDR2 YYREEE come from the germline V gene (reference sequence). Trimming stripped 4 bases from V and 2 bases from J, with 15 bases between. This CDR3 has 16 amino acids. The CDR3 nucleotides read TGTGCCAGCAGCGGCGACGGGGACCTAAACACCGGGGAGCTGTTTTTT. Its protein is CASSGDGDLNTGELFF. Filled out from reference TRBV5-4 and TRBJ2-2, the complete variable domain reads ETGVTQSPTHLIKTRGQQVTLRCSSQSGHNTVSWYQQALGQGPQFIFQYYREEENGRGNFPPRFSGLQFPNYSSELNVNALELDDSALYLCASSGDGDLNTGELFFGEGSRLTVL.

J is TRBJ2-3 and V is TRBV15, with D maybe TRBD2 (6 bases). The ends were cut back, 4 bases at V and 2 bases at J, with 13 bases in the middle. Germline-derived CDR1 and CDR2 are LNHNV and YYDKDF (reference sequence). The CDR3 covers 15 residues. CDR3 bases: TGTGCCACCAGCACCGTGGGGGGACCCACAGATACGCAGTATTTT. Protein sequence: CATSTVGGPTDTQYF.